What follows are 25 T cell receptor beta chains derived from one specimen sequenced in a study of tissue T cells after allogeneic stem cell transplantation. Profiling relied on immunoSEQ multiplex PCR, and the TCRdb table lists in-frame clones only, not all of them. The sample shows thousands of clones, roughly 61% of them seen only once. This sample comprised duodenum tissue, obtained at autopsy. The receptors were gathered from a woman between 18 and 55 years old with breast cancer.

This clone was seen more than once but under ten times. The CDR3, as DNA: TGTGCCGGGACTCCAGGGAGCGAGACCCAGTACTTC. Encoded protein: CAGTPGSETQYF. This chain connects TRBV30 to TRBJ2-5; D is perhaps TRBD2 (6 bases). V shed 8 bases and J shed 5 bases, with 15 bases lying between them. This CDR3 comprises 12 residues. Germline V gene sequence: CDR1 GTSNPN, CDR2 SVGIG (reference sequence).

The V call is TRBV5-4, the J call TRBJ2-3, with D tentatively TRBD1 (6 bases). Germline CDR1 SGHNT, CDR2 YYREEE (reference sequence). The germline V and J ends were trimmed by 3 bases and 1 base, with 15 bases remaining between them. CDR3 length equals 16 residues. The chain's CDR3 is CASSYPGAGGTDTQYF. Written as DNA, the CDR3 is TGTGCCAGCAGCTATCCCGGGGCAGGGGGCACAGATACGCAGTATTTT.

The CDR3 spells CASSQLETQYF. In DNA form, the CDR3 reads TGTGCCAGCAGCCAACTGGAGACCCAGTACTTC. The V gene is TRBV14, the J gene TRBJ2-5, with no clear D. CDR1 is SGHDN and CDR2 is FVKESK in the germline V gene. Trimming took off 2 bases at V and 5 bases at J, with 3 bases between the two ends. This CDR3 has 11 amino acids.

The chain is built from TRBV19 and TRBJ2-2; D call uncertain. CDR1 and CDR2 from the germline V gene are LNHDA and SQIVND (reference sequence). This CDR3 contains 16 residues. The V gene lost 1 base and the J gene lost 3 bases, with 12 bases spanning the gap. The chain's CDR3 is CASSIGPRRDTGELFF. CDR3 coding DNA: TGTGCCAGTAGTATAGGACCTAGGCGAGACACCGGGGAGCTGTTTTTT.

The chain joins TRBV19 to TRBJ1-1; D gene uncertain. With 5 bases removed from V and 3 bases from J, the gap between germline ends came to 10 bases. The CDR3 consists of 13 residues. The V gene's germline CDR1 is LNHDA and CDR2 SQIVND (reference sequence). CDR3 amino acids: CASSEGPYTEAFF. The CDR3 region has the DNA TGTGCCAGTAGTGAGGGTCCGTACACTGAAGCTTTCTTT. Drawing the rest from reference TRBV19 and TRBJ1-1, the complete variable domain is DGGITQSPKYLFRKEGQNVTLSCEQNLNHDAMYWYRQDPGQGLRLIYYSQIVNDFQKGDIAEGYSVSREKKESFPLTVTSAQKNPTAFYLCASSEGPYTEAFFGQGTRLTVV.

In its sample, this clone was seen a few times. The chain combines TRBV4-1 with TRBJ2-1, with 7 positions matching TRBD2. J lost 4 bases, V lost 0 bases, and 12 bases had no gene match. Germline assignment: CDR1 MGHRA and CDR2 YSYEKL. This CDR3 is 18 amino acids long. CDR3 in DNA: TGCGCCAGCAGCCAAGAACTCGACGGGGGGTCCCCTTACAATGAGCAGTTCTTC. Its translation: CASSQELDGGSPYNEQFF.

V usage is TRBV5-1 and J usage is TRBJ2-5, with D possibly TRBD1 on 5 matching bases. The CDR3 has 14 residues. V lost 1 base, J lost 4 bases, and 11 bases lay in between. Germline V gene sequence: CDR1 SGHRS, CDR2 YFSETQ. The CDR3 region has the DNA TGCGCCAGCAGCTTGTTAGACAGTTTAGAGACCCAGTACTTC. It translates to CASSLLDSLETQYF. Using reference TRBV5-1 and TRBJ2-5 for the parts outside the CDR3, the full variable domain is KAGVTQTPRYLIKTRGQQVTLSCSPISGHRSVSWYQQTPGQGLQFLFEYFSETQRNKGNFPGRFSGRQFSNSRSEMNVSTLELGDSALYLCASSLLDSLETQYFGPGTRLLVL.

This clone has only a few counts. The CDR3 DNA reads as TGTGCTAGTGGACTGGGACGGAACACCGGGGAGCTGTTTTTT. This encodes CASGLGRNTGELFF. V usage is TRBV12-5 and J usage is TRBJ2-2; D tentatively fits TRBD1 or TRBD2 (5 bases each). The CDR3 is 14 amino acids. The V gene lost 6 bases and the J gene lost 1 base, with 9 bases spanning the gap. CDR1 and CDR2 (germline): LGHNT, FRNRAP.

In DNA, the CDR3 is TGTGCCACCCGATTGACAGCGCAAACCGGGGAGCTGTTTTTT. Amino acids: CATRLTAQTGELFF. The chain joins TRBV10-3 to TRBJ2-2; the D gene is possibly TRBD1 (5 bases). There are 14 residues in the CDR3. V dropped 10 bases and J dropped 5 bases, with 17 bases sitting between them. Germline CDR1 is ENHRY and CDR2 is SYGVKD.

In this sample, this clone turned up a few times. The chain uses TRBV25-1 and TRBJ1-4; TRBD1 matches 8 bases. The CDR3 runs 18 residues. Looked up from germline, CDR1 is MGHDK and CDR2 is SYGVNS. V was clipped by 1 base and J by 8 bases; unmatched bases: 15. This CDR3 is CASSELILATGVREKLFF. The CDR3 bases are TGTGCCAGCAGTGAATTAATTTTGGCGACAGGGGTGCGGGAAAAACTGTTTTTT. Looking up the rest from reference TRBV25-1 and TRBJ1-4 gives the full variable domain: EADIYQTPRYLVIGTGKKITLECSQTMGHDKMYWYQQDPGMELHLIHYSYGVNSTEKGDLSSESTVSRIRTEHFPLTLESARPSHTSQYLCASSELILATGVREKLFFGSGTQLSVL.

This clone has a handful of counts. The chain links TRBV7-9 to TRBJ2-5, with 8 bases that match TRBD1. The germline V gene encodes CDR1 SEHNR and CDR2 FQNEAQ (reference sequence). Losses at the gene ends were 0 bases for V and 9 bases for J; bases not matched to a gene: 12. The length of the CDR3 is 16 residues. The CDR3 protein is CASSLAWEKQGEAQYF. The CDR3 DNA reads as TGTGCCAGCAGCTTAGCGTGGGAGAAACAGGGGGAGGCCCAGTACTTC.

This chain connects TRBV5-4 to TRBJ2-1; 8 bases line up with TRBD2. Germline assignment: CDR1 SGHNT and CDR2 YYREEE (reference sequence). J lost 8 bases, V lost 4 bases, and 20 bases had no gene match. The CDR3 is 18 amino acids. DNA for the CDR3: TGTGCCAGCAGCCCGACATCGATCGCGGGAGGAATAGGGGATGAGCAGTTCTTC. Translated, it gives CASSPTSIAGGIGDEQFF.

This chain connects TRBV6-1 to TRBJ2-7, with D unclear. CDR3 size: 14 residues. Trimming cost V 1 base and J 0 bases, with 7 bases left between them. The germline gives CDR1 MNHNS, CDR2 SASEGT. The CDR3 bases are TGTGCCAGCAGTGAAGTTTGGAGCTCCTACGAGCAGTACTTC. It codes for CASSEVWSSYEQYF.

The chain is built from TRBV2 and TRBJ1-1; the D is unclear. The CDR3 runs 11 residues. Trimming pared 8 bases from V and 4 bases from J, leaving 8 bases between. Germline-derived CDR1 and CDR2 are SNHLY and FYNNEI. This CDR3 is CASGRSTEAFF. The CDR3 DNA follows: TGTGCCAGCGGACGGTCCACTGAAGCTTTCTTT.

The rearrangement links TRBV10-3 to TRBJ2-3; 9 bases are a match to TRBD2. Trimming removed 2 bases from V and 0 bases from J; junction bases left unmatched: 3. The CDR3 contains 16 residues. Germline V gene data show CDR1 as ENHRY and CDR2 as SYGVKD. CDR3 in amino acids: CAISERAGGSTDTQYF. The DNA for the CDR3 is TGTGCCATCAGTGAGCGGGCGGGAGGGAGCACAGATACGCAGTATTTT.

The CDR3: CASSLEPGPTGELFF. Here the CDR3 DNA reads TGCGCCAGCAGCTTGGAACCAGGCCCCACCGGGGAGCTGTTTTTT. The rearrangement joins TRBV5-1 to TRBJ2-2; D is unresolved. CDR1 SGHRS and CDR2 YFSETQ come from the germline V gene. The V and J ends lost 0 bases and 4 bases respectively, with 10 bases between them. The CDR3 length is 15 residues.

This clone is categorized as medium-sized. J is TRBJ2-7 and V is TRBV18, with 8 positions matching TRBD1. Germline V gene lookup returns CDR1 KGHSH and CDR2 LQKENI. The V segment lost 3 bases and the J segment 4 bases; nucleotides outside the gene matches: 5. This CDR3 comprises 14 residues. The CDR3 DNA follows: TGTGCCAGCTCACCGGAGGACAGGGAATACGAGCAGTACTTC. Translated: CASSPEDREYEQYF.

The chain combines TRBV19 with TRBJ2-1; no definite D call. Germline CDR1 LNHDA, CDR2 SQIVND (reference sequence). V dropped 4 bases and J dropped 5 bases, with 6 bases sitting between them. This CDR3 is built from 12 residues. The CDR3 here is CASSTRDNEQFF. Here the CDR3 DNA reads TGTGCCAGTAGTACTAGGGACAATGAGCAGTTCTTC. The entire variable domain, with the rest obtained from reference TRBV19 and TRBJ2-1, is as follows: DGGITQSPKYLFRKEGQNVTLSCEQNLNHDAMYWYRQDPGQGLRLIYYSQIVNDFQKGDIAEGYSVSREKKESFPLTVTSAQKNPTAFYLCASSTRDNEQFFGPGTRLTVL.

This chain uses TRBV28 with TRBJ2-5, with D possibly being TRBD2 (5 bases). V was pared by 3 bases and J by 4 bases, with 12 bases between. This CDR3 is built from 14 residues. Germline CDR1 MDHEN, CDR2 SYDVKM. The CDR3 sequence is CASSLVRTPETQYF. The DNA of the CDR3 is TGTGCCAGCAGTTTGGTTAGGACTCCAGAGACCCAGTACTTC.

J is TRBJ2-7 and V is TRBV11-2; 7 nucleotides line up with TRBD1. CDR3 size: 17 residues. Per germline, CDR1 SGHAT and CDR2 FQNNGV. The V gene end was trimmed by 5 bases and the J gene end by 2 bases; junction bases not matched to a gene: 15. For the CDR3, the DNA is TGTGCCAGCAGCCCGCGATACCAGGGGGAGCCTGCCTACGAGCAGTACTTC. This codes for CASSPRYQGEPAYEQYF.

This clone has only a few counts. J is TRBJ1-5 and V is TRBV5-4; tentatively, D is TRBD1 (5 bases). Germline V gives CDR1 SGHNT, CDR2 YYREEE (reference sequence). The CDR3 is made up of 14 amino acids. Trimming took 1 base from V and 3 from J, leaving 8 bases between them. The CDR3 sequence: CASSLSGTNQPQHF. CDR3 bases: TGTGCCAGCAGCTTGTCTGGGACCAATCAGCCCCAGCATTTT.

V is TRBV7-3 and J is TRBJ2-3; 7 bases line up with TRBD2. Germline CDR1 SGHTA, CDR2 FQGTGA. The CDR3 is made up of 15 amino acids. V lost 4 bases to trimming and J lost 0 bases; unmatched junction nucleotides: 4. The CDR3 nucleotides are TGTGCCAGCAGCTCCCTAGCGGTTAGCACAGATACGCAGTATTTT. This sequence encodes CASSSLAVSTDTQYF.

The chain combines TRBV28 with TRBJ2-5, with TRBD2 identical over 7 bases. V lost 5 bases to trimming and J lost 1 base; unmatched junction nucleotides: 4. The germline CDR1 and CDR2 sequences are MDHEN and SYDVKM. The CDR3 runs to 14 residues. The CDR3 sequence: CASSAAGVQETQYF. The CDR3 DNA reads as TGTGCCAGCAGTGCTGCGGGAGTCCAAGAGACCCAGTACTTC.

This rearrangement joins TRBV4-3 to TRBJ1-3; no clear D gene. The CDR3 totals 15 residues. Germline V gene sequence: CDR1 LGHNA, CDR2 YSLEER. Trimming shortened V by 4 bases and J by 7 bases, and 17 bases separated the two germline ends. This CDR3 is CASSPNEGSWNTIYF. DNA of the CDR3: TGCGCCAGCAGCCCAAACGAGGGATCTTGGAACACCATATATTTT.

Remarks on this clone: The sample carries other DNA sequences with the same CDR3. The rearrangement links TRBV6-2 or TRBV6-3 to TRBJ2-7; 7 nucleotides match TRBD2. The ends lost 2 bases at V and 2 bases at J; junction bases unmatched: 3. Germline assignment: CDR1 MNHEY and CDR2 SVGEGT. This CDR3 spans 14 amino acids. CDR3 protein: CASSYVAGPYEQYF. CDR3 DNA: TGTGCCAGCAGTTACGTAGCGGGTCCCTACGAGCAGTACTTC.